This TCR beta chain appears in the sequencing data of a study of shared clonotypes between healthy human individuals. V was pared by 0 bases and J by 6 bases, with 12 bases between. Per the germline V gene, CDR1 is SGHNT and CDR2 is YYREEE (reference sequence). This CDR3 is 15 amino acids long. Bulk PBMC genomic DNA spanned ten immunoSEQ deep plates. Here immunoSEQ multiplex PCR was the method, and the copy in TCRdb shows in-frame clones only, minus some. The table lists about half a million clones, around 73% of them singletons. This clone was seen only once. The sequence derives from a woman in her forties in good health. Some clones in this sample may be carry-over from other donors' samples. The sample taken for sequencing was PBMCs. V usage is TRBV5-4 and J usage is TRBJ1-4, with D perhaps matching TRBD1 (6 bases). This CDR3 is CASSLGAGDHEKLFF. In DNA form, the CDR3 reads TGTGCCAGCAGCTTGGGGGCAGGGGATCATGAAAAACTGTTTTTT.